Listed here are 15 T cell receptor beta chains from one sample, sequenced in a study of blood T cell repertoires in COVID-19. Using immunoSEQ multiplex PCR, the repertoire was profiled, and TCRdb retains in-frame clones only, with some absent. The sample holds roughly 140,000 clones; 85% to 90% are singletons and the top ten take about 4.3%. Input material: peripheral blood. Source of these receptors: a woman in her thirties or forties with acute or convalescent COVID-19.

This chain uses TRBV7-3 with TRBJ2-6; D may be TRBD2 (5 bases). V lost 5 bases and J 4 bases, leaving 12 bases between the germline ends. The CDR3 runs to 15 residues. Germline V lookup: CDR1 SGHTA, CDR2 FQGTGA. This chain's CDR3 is CASSPEGNGANVLTF. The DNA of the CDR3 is TGTGCCAGCAGCCCAGAGGGTAACGGGGCCAACGTCCTGACTTTC.

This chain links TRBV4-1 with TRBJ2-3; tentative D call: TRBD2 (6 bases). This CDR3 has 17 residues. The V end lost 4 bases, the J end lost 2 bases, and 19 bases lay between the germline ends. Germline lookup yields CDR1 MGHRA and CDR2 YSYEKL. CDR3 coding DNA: TGCGCCAGCAGCCTCCTCATGGGTAGCGGTTACACAGATACGCAGTATTTT. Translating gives CASSLLMGSGYTDTQYF.

CDR3 residues: CASSQTSGNTWDTQYF. DNA of the CDR3: TGCGCCAGCAGCCAGACTAGCGGGAACACGTGGGATACGCAGTATTTT. The chain couples TRBV4-1 to TRBJ2-3, with TRBD2 identical over 11 bases. Germline V gene data show CDR1 as MGHRA and CDR2 as YSYEKL. The CDR3 sequence is 16 residues long. Trimming took 3 bases from V and 6 from J; bases not matched to a gene: 8.

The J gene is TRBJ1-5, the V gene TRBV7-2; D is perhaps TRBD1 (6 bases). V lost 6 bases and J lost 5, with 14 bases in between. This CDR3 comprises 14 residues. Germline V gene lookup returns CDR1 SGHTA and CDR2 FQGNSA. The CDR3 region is CASSKRAGDQPQHF. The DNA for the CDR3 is TGTGCCAGCAGTAAGAGGGCAGGGGATCAGCCCCAGCATTTT.

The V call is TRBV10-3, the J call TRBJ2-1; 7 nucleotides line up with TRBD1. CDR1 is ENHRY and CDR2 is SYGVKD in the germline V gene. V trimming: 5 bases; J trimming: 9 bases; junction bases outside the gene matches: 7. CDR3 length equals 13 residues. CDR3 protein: CAISRDSYTEQFF. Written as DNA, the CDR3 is TGTGCCATCAGTAGGGACAGCTATACTGAGCAGTTCTTC.

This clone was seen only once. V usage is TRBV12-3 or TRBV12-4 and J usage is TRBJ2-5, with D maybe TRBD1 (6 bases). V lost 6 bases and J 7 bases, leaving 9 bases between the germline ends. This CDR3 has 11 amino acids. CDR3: CASSTGTTQYF. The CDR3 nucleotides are TGTGCCAGCAGCACAGGGACGACCCAGTACTTC.

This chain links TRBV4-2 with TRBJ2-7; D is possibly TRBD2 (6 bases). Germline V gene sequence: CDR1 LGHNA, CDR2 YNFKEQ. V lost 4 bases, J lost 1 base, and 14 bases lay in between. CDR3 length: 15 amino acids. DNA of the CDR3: TGTGCCAGCAGCCCCGATGCAGCGGGTTCCTACGAGCAGTACTTC. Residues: CASSPDAAGSYEQYF.

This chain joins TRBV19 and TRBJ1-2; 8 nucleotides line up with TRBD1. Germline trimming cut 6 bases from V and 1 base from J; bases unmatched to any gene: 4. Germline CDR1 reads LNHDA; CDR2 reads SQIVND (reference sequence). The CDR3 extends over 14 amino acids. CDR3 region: CASSGQGRNYGYTF. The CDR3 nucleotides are TGTGCCAGTAGCGGACAGGGCCGTAACTATGGCTACACCTTC.

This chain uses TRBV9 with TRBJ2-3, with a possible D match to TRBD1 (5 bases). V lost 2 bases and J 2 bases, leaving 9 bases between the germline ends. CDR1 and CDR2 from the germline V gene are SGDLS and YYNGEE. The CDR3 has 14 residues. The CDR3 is CASSVQDNTDTQYF. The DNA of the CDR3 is TGTGCCAGCAGCGTCCAGGACAACACAGATACGCAGTATTTT.

The CDR3 here is CASSLAPGVREQYF. The CDR3 DNA follows: TGCGCCAGCAGCTTGGCGCCGGGAGTTCGTGAGCAGTACTTC. The rearrangement joins TRBV5-1 to TRBJ2-7, with D perhaps matching TRBD2 (6 bases). CDR3 length: 14 residues. Germline V gene lookup returns CDR1 SGHRS and CDR2 YFSETQ. Between the trimmed V and J ends, which lost 0 bases and 7 bases, there was a span of 14 bases.

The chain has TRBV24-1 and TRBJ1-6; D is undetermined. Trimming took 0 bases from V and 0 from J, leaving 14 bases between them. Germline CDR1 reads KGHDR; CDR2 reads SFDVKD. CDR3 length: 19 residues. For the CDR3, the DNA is TGTGCCACCAGTGATTTGCGGCTCCCACTAAGCTCCTATAATTCACCCCTCCACTTT. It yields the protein CATSDLRLPLSSYNSPLHF.

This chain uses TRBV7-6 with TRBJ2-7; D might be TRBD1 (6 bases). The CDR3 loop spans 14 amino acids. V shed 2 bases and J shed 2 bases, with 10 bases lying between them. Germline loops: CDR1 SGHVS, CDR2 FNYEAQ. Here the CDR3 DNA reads TGTGCCAGCAGCTTATTTCAGGGGCCCTACGAGCAGTACTTC. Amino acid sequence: CASSLFQGPYEQYF.

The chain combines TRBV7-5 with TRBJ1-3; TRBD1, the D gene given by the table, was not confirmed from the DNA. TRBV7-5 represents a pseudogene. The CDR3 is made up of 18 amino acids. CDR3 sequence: CVRSLAARSGGGRNTIYF. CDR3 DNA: TGTGTCAGAAGCTTAGCAGCGAGGTCAGGGGGAGGTAGAAACACCATATATTTT.

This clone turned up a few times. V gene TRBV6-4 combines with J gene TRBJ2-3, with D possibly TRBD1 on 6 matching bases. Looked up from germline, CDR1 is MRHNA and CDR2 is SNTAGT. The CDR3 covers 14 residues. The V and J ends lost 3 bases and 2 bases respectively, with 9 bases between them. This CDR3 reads CASSEGDNTDTQYF. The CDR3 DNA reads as TGTGCCAGCAGTGAAGGGGACAACACAGATACGCAGTATTTT.

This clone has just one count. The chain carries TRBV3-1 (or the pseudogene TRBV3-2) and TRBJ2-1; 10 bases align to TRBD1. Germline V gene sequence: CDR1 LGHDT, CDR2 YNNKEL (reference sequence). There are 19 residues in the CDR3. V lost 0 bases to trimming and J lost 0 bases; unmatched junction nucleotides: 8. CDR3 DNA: TGTGCCAGCAGCCAAGAAGAAGGACAGGGGGACAGCTCCTACAATGAGCAGTTCTTC. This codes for CASSQEEGQGDSSYNEQFF.